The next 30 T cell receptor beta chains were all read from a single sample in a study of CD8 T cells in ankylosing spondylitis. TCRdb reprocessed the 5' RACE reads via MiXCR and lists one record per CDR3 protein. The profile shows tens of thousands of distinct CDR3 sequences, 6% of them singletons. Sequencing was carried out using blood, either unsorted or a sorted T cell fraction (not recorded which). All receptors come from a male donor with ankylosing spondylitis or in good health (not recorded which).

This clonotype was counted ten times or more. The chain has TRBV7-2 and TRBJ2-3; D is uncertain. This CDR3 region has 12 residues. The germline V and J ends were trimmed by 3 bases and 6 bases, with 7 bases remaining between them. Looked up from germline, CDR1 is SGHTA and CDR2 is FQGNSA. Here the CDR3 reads CASSFEFDTQYF. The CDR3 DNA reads TGTGCCAGCAGCTTCGAGTTTGATACGCAGTATTTT.

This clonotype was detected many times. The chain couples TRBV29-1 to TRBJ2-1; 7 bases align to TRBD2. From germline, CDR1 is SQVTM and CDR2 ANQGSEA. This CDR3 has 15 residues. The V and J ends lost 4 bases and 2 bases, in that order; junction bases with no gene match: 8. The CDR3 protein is CSVVSGGEPYNEQFF. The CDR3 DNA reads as TGCAGCGTTGTTAGTGGGGGGGAACCCTACAATGAGCAGTTCTTC.

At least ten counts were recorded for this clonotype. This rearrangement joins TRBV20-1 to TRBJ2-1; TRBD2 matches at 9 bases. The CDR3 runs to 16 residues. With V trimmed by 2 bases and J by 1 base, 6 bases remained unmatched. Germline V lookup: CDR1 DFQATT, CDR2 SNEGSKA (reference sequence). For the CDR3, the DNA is TGCAGTGCTAGAACTCCGACTAGCGGATCCTACAATGAGCAGTTCTTC. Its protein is CSARTPTSGSYNEQFF.

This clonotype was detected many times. The CDR3 loop is CASSFGATAYGYTF. The CDR3 bases are TGCGCCAGCAGCTTTGGGGCGACCGCCTATGGCTACACCTTC. This chain links TRBV5-1 with TRBJ1-2, with a tentative D call TRBD1 (5 bases). Germline V CDR1 and CDR2: SGHRS, YFSETQ. CDR3 length: 14 amino acids. V dropped 2 bases and J dropped 4 bases, with 12 bases sitting between them.

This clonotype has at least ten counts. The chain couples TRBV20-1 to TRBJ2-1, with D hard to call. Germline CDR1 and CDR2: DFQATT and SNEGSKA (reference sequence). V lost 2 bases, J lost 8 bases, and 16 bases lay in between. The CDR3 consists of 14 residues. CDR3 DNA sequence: TGCAGTGCTAGACATCCGGCGAGCTTCGATGAGCAGTTCTTC. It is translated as CSARHPASFDEQFF.

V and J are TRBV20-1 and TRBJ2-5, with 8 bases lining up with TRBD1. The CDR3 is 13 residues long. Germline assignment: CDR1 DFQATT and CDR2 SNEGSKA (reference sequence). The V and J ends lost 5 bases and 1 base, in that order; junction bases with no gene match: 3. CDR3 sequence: CSAQQGAQETQYF. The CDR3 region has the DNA TGCAGTGCTCAGCAGGGGGCCCAAGAGACCCAGTACTTC.

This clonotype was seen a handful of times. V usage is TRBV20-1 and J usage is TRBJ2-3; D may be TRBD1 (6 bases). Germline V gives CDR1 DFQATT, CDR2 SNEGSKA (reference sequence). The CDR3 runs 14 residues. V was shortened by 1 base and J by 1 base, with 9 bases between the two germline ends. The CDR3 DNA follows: TGCAGTGCTAGAGGGGACACCCGCACAGATACGCAGTATTTT. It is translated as CSARGDTRTDTQYF.

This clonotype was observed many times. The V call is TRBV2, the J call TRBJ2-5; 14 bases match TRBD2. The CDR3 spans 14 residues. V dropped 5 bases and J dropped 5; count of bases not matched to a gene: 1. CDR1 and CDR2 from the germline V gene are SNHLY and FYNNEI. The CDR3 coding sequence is TGTGCCAGCAGTTGGACTAGCGGGGGGGAGACCCAGTACTTC. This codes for CASSWTSGGETQYF.

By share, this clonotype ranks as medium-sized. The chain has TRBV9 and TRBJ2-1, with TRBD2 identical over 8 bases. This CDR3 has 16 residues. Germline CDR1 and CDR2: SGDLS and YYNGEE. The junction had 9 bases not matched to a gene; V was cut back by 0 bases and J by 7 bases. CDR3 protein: CASSVDGGGLGNEQFF. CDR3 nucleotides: TGTGCCAGCAGCGTAGACGGGGGGGGCCTGGGTAATGAGCAGTTCTTC.

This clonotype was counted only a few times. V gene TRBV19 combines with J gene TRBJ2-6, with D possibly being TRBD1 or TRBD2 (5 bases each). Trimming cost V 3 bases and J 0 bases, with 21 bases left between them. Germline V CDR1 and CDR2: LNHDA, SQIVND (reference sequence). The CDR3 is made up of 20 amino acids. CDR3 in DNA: TGTGCCAGTAGTATCGACGGCCTGGGGACGTACGGCTCTGGGGCCAACGTCCTGACTTTC. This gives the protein CASSIDGLGTYGSGANVLTF.

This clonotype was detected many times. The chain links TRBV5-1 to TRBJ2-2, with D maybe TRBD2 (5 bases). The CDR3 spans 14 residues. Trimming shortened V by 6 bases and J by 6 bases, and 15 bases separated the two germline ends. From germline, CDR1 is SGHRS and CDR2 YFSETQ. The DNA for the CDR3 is TGCGCCAGCACCCTGGGAGCGGAGGCCGGGGAGCTGTTTTTT. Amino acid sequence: CASTLGAEAGELFF.

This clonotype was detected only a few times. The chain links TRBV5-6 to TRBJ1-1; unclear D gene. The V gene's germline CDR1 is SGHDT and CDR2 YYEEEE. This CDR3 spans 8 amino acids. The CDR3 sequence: CVNTEAFF. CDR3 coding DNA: TGTGTGAACACTGAAGCTTTCTTT.

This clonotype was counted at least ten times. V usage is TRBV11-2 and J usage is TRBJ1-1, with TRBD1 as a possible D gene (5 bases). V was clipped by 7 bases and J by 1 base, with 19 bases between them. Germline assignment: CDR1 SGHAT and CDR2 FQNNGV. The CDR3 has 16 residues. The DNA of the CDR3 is TGTGCCAGCACTTGGGGACTGACGATAGGGAACACTGAAGCTTTCTTT. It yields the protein CASTWGLTIGNTEAFF.

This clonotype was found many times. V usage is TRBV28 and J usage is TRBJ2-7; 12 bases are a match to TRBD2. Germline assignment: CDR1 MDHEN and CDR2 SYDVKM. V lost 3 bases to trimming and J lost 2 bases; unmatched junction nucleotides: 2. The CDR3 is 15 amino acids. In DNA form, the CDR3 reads TGTGCCAGCAGTTTTAGACTAGCGGGAGCCTACGAGCAGTACTTC. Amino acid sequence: CASSFRLAGAYEQYF.

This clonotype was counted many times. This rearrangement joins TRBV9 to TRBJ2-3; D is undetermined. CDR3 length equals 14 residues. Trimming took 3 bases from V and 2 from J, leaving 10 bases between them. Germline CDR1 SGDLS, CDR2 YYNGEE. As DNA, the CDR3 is TGTGCCAGCAGCGGCGTGGGGTTCACAGATACGCAGTATTTT. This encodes CASSGVGFTDTQYF.

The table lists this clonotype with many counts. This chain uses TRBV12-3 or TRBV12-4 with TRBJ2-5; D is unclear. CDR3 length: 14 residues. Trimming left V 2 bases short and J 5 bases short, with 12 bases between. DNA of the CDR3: TGTGCCAGCAGTTTATCATCCGCCCCGGAGACCCAGTACTTC. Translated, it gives CASSLSSAPETQYF.

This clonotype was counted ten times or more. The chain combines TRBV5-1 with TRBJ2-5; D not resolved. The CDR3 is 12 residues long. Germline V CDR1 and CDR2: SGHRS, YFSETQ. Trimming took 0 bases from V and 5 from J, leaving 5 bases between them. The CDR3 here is CASSLGRETQYF. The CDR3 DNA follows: TGCGCCAGCAGCTTGGGCAGGGAGACCCAGTACTTC.

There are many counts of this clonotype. CDR3 bases: TGTGCCAGCAGCCGACGGGGACTAGCGGGGGCCAGCTCCTACAATGAGCAGTTCTTC. Translation gives CASSRRGLAGASSYNEQFF. The rearrangement joins TRBV14 to TRBJ2-1; 14 nucleotides line up with TRBD2. Germline CDR1 SGHDN, CDR2 FVKESK. After removal of 4 bases from V and 0 bases from J, the junction contained 8 bases not matched to a gene. The CDR3 extends over 19 amino acids. Full variable domain (missing parts from reference TRBV14 and TRBJ2-1): EAGVTQFPSHSVIEKGQTVTLRCDPISGHDNLYWYRRVMGKEIKFLLHFVKESKQDESGMPNNRFLAERTGGTYSTLKVQPAELEDSGVYFCASSRRGLAGASSYNEQFFGPGTRLTVL.

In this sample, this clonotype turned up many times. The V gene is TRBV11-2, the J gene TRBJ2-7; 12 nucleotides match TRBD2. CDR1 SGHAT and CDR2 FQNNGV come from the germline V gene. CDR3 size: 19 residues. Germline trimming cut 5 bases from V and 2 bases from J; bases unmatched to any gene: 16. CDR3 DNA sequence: TGTGCCAGCAGCCCCGCGGGACTAGCGGGTAGCAAAACTGCCTACGAGCAGTACTTC. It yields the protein CASSPAGLAGSKTAYEQYF.

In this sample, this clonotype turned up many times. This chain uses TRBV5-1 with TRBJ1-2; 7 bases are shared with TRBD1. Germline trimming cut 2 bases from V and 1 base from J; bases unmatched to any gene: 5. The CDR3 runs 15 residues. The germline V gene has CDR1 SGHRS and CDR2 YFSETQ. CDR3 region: CASSLPGQSNYGYTF. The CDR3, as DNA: TGCGCCAGCAGCTTACCGGGACAGAGTAACTATGGCTACACCTTC. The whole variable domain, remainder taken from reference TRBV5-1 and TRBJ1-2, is KAGVTQTPRYLIKTRGQQVTLSCSPISGHRSVSWYQQTPGQGLQFLFEYFSETQRNKGNFPGRFSGRQFSNSRSEMNVSTLELGDSALYLCASSLPGQSNYGYTFGSGTRLTVV.

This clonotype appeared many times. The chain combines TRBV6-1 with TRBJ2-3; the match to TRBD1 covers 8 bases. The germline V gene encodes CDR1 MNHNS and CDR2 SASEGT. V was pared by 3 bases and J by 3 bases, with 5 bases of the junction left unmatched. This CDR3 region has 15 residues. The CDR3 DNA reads TGTGCCAGCAGTGAGCTGACAGGGGCTACAGATACGCAGTATTTT. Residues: CASSELTGATDTQYF.

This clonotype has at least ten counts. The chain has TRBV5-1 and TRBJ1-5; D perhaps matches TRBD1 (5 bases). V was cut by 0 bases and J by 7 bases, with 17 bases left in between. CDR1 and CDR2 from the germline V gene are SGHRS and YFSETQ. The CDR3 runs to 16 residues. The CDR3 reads CASSLGGSSGRQPQHF. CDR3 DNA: TGCGCCAGCAGCTTGGGTGGAAGCTCGGGACGGCAGCCCCAGCATTTT.

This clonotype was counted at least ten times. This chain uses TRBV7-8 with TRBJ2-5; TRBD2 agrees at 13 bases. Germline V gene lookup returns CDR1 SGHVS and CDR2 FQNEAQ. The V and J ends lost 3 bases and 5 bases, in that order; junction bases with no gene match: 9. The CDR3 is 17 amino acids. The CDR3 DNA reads TGTGCCAGCAGCTTGTACCTGACTAGCGGGGGGAGGGAGACCCAGTACTTC. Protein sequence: CASSLYLTSGGRETQYF. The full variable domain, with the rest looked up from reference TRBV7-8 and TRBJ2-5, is GAGVSQSPRYKVAKRGQDVALRCDPISGHVSLFWYQQALGQGPEFLTYFQNEAQLDKSGLPSDRFFAERPEGSVSTLKIQRTQQEDSAVYLCASSLYLTSGGRETQYFGPGTRLLVL.

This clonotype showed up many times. CDR3 DNA: TGTGCCAGCAGTGGGACTAGCGGGAGTCTTTCCTACGAGCAGTACTTC. Its translation is CASSGTSGSLSYEQYF. The chain recombines TRBV2 with TRBJ2-7; 13 nucleotides align to TRBD2. The CDR3 totals 16 residues. J gave up 1 base and V 4 bases, and 4 bases lay outside the gene matches. Germline V lookup: CDR1 SNHLY, CDR2 FYNNEI.

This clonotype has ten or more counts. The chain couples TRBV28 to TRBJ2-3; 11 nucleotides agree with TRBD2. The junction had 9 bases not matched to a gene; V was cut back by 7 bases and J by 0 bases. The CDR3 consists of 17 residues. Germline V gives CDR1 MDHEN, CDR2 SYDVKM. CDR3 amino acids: CASTHGGLAASTDTQYF. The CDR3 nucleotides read TGTGCCAGCACCCATGGGGGACTAGCGGCTAGCACAGATACGCAGTATTTT.

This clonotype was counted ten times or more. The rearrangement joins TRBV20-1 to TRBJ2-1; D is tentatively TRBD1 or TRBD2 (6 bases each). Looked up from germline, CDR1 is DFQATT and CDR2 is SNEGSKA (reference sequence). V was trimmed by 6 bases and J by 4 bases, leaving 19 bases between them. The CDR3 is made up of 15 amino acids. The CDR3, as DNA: TGCAGTGCGCGCTTGGGGGCTAGCGAGTACAATGAGCAGTTCTTC. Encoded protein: CSARLGASEYNEQFF.

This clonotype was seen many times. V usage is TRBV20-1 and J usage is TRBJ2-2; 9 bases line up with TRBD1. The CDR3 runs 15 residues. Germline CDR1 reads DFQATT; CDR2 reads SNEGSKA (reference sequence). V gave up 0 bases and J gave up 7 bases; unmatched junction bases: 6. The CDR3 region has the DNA TGCAGTGCTAGAGATTACAGGGGGCTGAGCGGGGAGCTGTTTTTT. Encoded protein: CSARDYRGLSGELFF.

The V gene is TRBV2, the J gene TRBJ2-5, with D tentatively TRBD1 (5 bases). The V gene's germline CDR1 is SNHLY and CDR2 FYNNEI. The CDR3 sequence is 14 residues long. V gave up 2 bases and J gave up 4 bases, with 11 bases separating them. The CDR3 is CASSETQGPETQYF. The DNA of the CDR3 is TGTGCCAGCAGTGAAACGCAGGGTCCAGAGACCCAGTACTTC.

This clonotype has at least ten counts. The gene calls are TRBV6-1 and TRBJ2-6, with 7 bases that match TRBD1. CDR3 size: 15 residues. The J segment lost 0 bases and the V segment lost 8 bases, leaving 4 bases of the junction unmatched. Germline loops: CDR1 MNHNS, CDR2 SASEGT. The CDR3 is CASLDRASGANVLTF. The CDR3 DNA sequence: TGTGCCAGCCTAGACAGGGCCTCTGGGGCCAACGTCCTGACTTTC.

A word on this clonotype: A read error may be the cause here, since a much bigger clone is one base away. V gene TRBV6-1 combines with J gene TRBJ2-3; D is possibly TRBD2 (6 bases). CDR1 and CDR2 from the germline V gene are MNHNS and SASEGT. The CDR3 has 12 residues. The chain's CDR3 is CANSPGVATQYF. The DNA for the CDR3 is TGTGCCAACAGTCCGGGAGTGGCTACGCAGTATTTT.